These 11 T cell receptor beta chains were sequenced from one sample in a study of T cells in narcolepsy. The table came from immunoSEQ multiplex PCR; TCRdb's copy has only in-frame clones and leaves some out. The table records about 40,000 clones, about nine tenths of them present only once. Sequenced sample: CD45RA- memory CD4+ T cells from PBMCs. These TCRs come from a human donor with narcolepsy.

The chain carries TRBV4-2 and TRBJ1-1; possibly TRBD1 for D (5 bases). Trimming cost V 4 bases and J 1 base, with 10 bases left between them. Per germline, CDR1 LGHNA and CDR2 YNFKEQ. This CDR3 region has 14 residues. Here the CDR3 DNA reads TGTGCCAGCAGCCCCTACACAGGGAACACTGAAGCTTTCTTT. Translated, it gives CASSPYTGNTEAFF.

This clone was seen just once. The chain carries TRBV5-5 and TRBJ2-2; 10 bases are a match to TRBD2. V shed 1 base and J 0 bases; nucleotides not matched to a gene: 0. CDR1 and CDR2 (germline): SGHKS, YYEKEE (reference sequence). The CDR3 spans 16 residues. CDR3 amino acids: CASSLLAGANTGELFF. The CDR3 DNA reads as TGTGCCAGCAGCTTGCTAGCGGGGGCGAACACCGGGGAGCTGTTTTTT. Drawing the rest from reference TRBV5-5 and TRBJ2-2, the complete variable domain is DAGVTQSPTHLIKTRGQQVTLRCSPISGHKSVSWYQQVLGQGPQFIFQYYEKEERGRGNFPDRFSARQFPNYSSELNVNALLLGDSALYLCASSLLAGANTGELFFGEGSRLTVL.

The rearrangement links TRBV11-3 to TRBJ2-7; 9 bases fit TRBD2. With 1 base clipped from V and 3 bases from J, the junction kept 4 bases outside the gene matches. Germline V gives CDR1 SGHNT, CDR2 YENEEA. There are 15 residues in the CDR3. CDR3 amino acids: CASSLAPSGDYEQYF. DNA of the CDR3: TGTGCCAGCAGCTTAGCTCCTAGCGGGGACTACGAGCAGTACTTC.

V gene TRBV5-1 combines with J gene TRBJ2-7, with 8 nucleotides matching TRBD1. This CDR3 spans 14 amino acids. J was trimmed by 1 base and V by 4 bases; bases with no gene match: 4. CDR1 and CDR2 (germline): SGHRS, YFSETQ. The CDR3 loop reads CASSMGQASYEQYF. DNA for the CDR3: TGCGCCAGCAGCATGGGACAGGCGTCCTACGAGCAGTACTTC.

Points on this clone: The junction shows a germline mismatch at one end, possibly a read error. The chain uses TRBV2 and TRBJ1-5; TRBD1 is a possible D gene (6 bases). Germline V gene lookup returns CDR1 SNHLY and CDR2 FYNNEI. This CDR3 is 15 amino acids long. DNA for the CDR3: TGTGCCGGCAGGCAGGGAGGGGGGGACAATCAGCCCCAGCATTTT. Translation gives CAGRQGGGDNQPQHF.

This chain's CDR3 is CATSLGGTGFYEQYF. Here the CDR3 DNA reads TGTGCCACCAGCTTAGGGGGGACAGGGTTCTACGAGCAGTACTTC. The chain has TRBV15 and TRBJ2-7; TRBD1 agrees at 9 bases. Trimming at V came to 5 bases and at J to 3 bases, leaving 8 bases not matched to a gene. Germline loops: CDR1 LNHNV, CDR2 YYDKDF (reference sequence). This CDR3 is 15 amino acids long.

The rearrangement uses TRBV4-1 and TRBJ2-3, with 9 bases matching TRBD2. The V and J ends lost 4 bases and 6 bases, in that order; junction bases with no gene match: 14. The CDR3 loop spans 17 amino acids. Germline V gene lookup returns CDR1 MGHRA and CDR2 YSYEKL. CDR3 loop: CASSRPSAGGLGDTQYF. The DNA for the CDR3 is TGCGCCAGCAGCCGGCCATCGGCGGGGGGGCTCGGGGATACGCAGTATTTT.

The rearrangement uses TRBV5-3 and TRBJ1-4; no firm D call. TRBV5-3 is noted as an ORF with a role that remains uncertain. The ends were cut back, 1 base at V and 15 bases at J, with 7 bases in the middle. CDR3 size: 10 residues. In DNA form, the CDR3 reads TGTGCCAGAAGCTTGATGATAATGTTTTTT. Translation gives CARSLMIMFF.

The chain carries TRBV6-6 and TRBJ2-2; TRBD1 is a possible D gene (6 bases). The germline V gene encodes CDR1 MNHNY and CDR2 SVGAGI (reference sequence). V lost 6 bases to trimming and J lost 5 bases, with 13 bases between them. This CDR3 has 14 residues. CDR3 DNA sequence: TGTGCCAGCAGCCGGGACATCCAAACCGGGGAGCTGTTTTTT. Translated, it gives CASSRDIQTGELFF.

The V and J genes are TRBV5-6 and TRBJ2-6; perhaps TRBD1 as D (6 bases). With 4 bases removed from V and 3 bases from J, the gap between germline ends came to 17 bases. The CDR3 has 17 amino acids. Germline assignment: CDR1 SGHDT and CDR2 YYEEEE. CDR3 bases: TGTGCCAGCAGCCTTAGAACAGGGATTTATGGGGCCAACGTCCTGACTTTC. Translation: CASSLRTGIYGANVLTF.

This chain links TRBV28 with TRBJ2-3; D not resolved. CDR1 MDHEN and CDR2 SYDVKM come from the germline V gene. The V end lost 8 bases, the J end lost 2 bases, and 14 bases lay between the germline ends. This CDR3 spans 14 amino acids. CDR3: CASHTNGFTDTQYF. The CDR3 DNA reads as TGTGCCAGCCATACTAACGGATTCACAGATACGCAGTATTTT.